A single sample is the source of the 29 T cell receptor beta chains below, sequenced in a study of T cell repertoires in cytomegalovirus infection. TCRdb ran MiXCR on the reads and lists one entry per CDR3 protein. The repertoire consists of 510,000 or so distinct CDR3 sequences, with more than 25% occurring once and the leading ten covering about 12%. Sequencing input: PBMCs. The receptors derive from a human donor in good health (CMV status not recorded). Some clones in this sample may be carry-over from other donors' samples.

This clonotype has only a few counts. This chain joins TRBV4-3 and TRBJ2-1; 8 positions match TRBD2. This CDR3 has 14 amino acids. Germline V lookup: CDR1 LGHNA, CDR2 YSLEER. The junction had 3 bases not matched to a gene; V was cut back by 0 bases and J by 8 bases. CDR3 sequence reads: CASSQEQLADEQFF. The CDR3 coding sequence is TGCGCCAGCAGCCAAGAGCAACTAGCGGATGAGCAGTTCTTC.

The genes are TRBV12-3 or TRBV12-4 and TRBJ1-5; 11 bases line up with TRBD1. Trimming cost V 5 bases and J 6 bases; bases outside gene matches: 6. The CDR3 loop spans 15 amino acids. This CDR3 reads CASSPRGQGGQPQHF. The CDR3 DNA reads TGTGCCAGCAGTCCCAGGGGACAGGGGGGTCAGCCCCAGCATTTT.

This clonotype was seen many times. The J gene is TRBJ2-5, the V gene TRBV7-2; 9 nucleotides agree with TRBD1. The V segment lost 5 bases and the J segment 7 bases; nucleotides outside the gene matches: 8. Germline V gene sequence: CDR1 SGHTA, CDR2 FQGNSA. The CDR3 sequence is 14 residues long. CDR3 protein: CASSPGQGSRTQYF. DNA for the CDR3: TGTGCCAGCAGCCCGGGACAGGGATCGAGGACCCAGTACTTC. Full variable domain (rest looked up from reference TRBV7-2 and TRBJ2-5): GAGVSQSPSNKVTEKGKDVELRCDPISGHTALYWYRQSLGQGLEFLIYFQGNSAPDKSGLPSDRFSAERTGGSVSTLTIQRTQQEDSAVYLCASSPGQGSRTQYFGPGTRLLVL.

The chain's CDR3 is CATSEGLPFKISDTQYF. The CDR3 bases are TGTGCCACCAGTGAGGGACTTCCATTCAAGATTTCAGATACGCAGTATTTT. V usage is TRBV24-1 and J usage is TRBJ2-3; TRBD2 might be the D (6 bases). This CDR3 comprises 17 residues. Germline CDR1 is KGHDR and CDR2 is SFDVKD. The V end lost 4 bases, the J end lost 4 bases, and 20 bases lay between the germline ends.

This chain joins TRBV7-2 and TRBJ2-3, with 8 bases identical to TRBD1. V was pared by 2 bases and J by 0 bases, with 4 bases of the junction left unmatched. CDR3 length: 16 residues. The germline V gene encodes CDR1 SGHTA and CDR2 FQGNSA. CDR3 protein: CASSLLGQASTDTQYF. Written as DNA, the CDR3 is TGTGCCAGCAGCTTATTGGGACAGGCAAGCACAGATACGCAGTATTTT.

The V and J genes are TRBV6-2 or TRBV6-3 and TRBJ2-2; possibly TRBD2 for D (5 bases). Germline-derived CDR1 and CDR2 are MNHEY and SVGEGT. V lost 10 bases and J 0 bases, leaving 12 bases between the germline ends. This CDR3 comprises 14 residues. The CDR3 sequence: CATLARANTGELFF. The CDR3 region has the DNA TGTGCCACGCTAGCTCGCGCGAACACCGGGGAGCTGTTTTTT.

This clonotype came up many times. DNA of the CDR3: TGTGCCAGCAGCTTAGCGCCACTAGCGGAAGAGACCCAGTACTTC. This translates into CASSLAPLAEETQYF. The rearrangement joins TRBV7-2 to TRBJ2-5; 8 positions agree with TRBD2. Trimming at V came to 0 bases and at J to 3 bases, leaving 3 bases not matched to a gene. Germline assignment: CDR1 SGHTA and CDR2 FQGNSA. The CDR3 consists of 15 residues.

The table lists this clonotype with a few counts. Compared with germline, one end of the junction differs, possibly owing to a read error. The rearrangement uses TRBV7-7 and TRBJ1-1; D remains ambiguous. The CDR3 has 14 residues. Per germline, CDR1 SSHAT and CDR2 FNYEAQ (reference sequence). The CDR3 DNA reads TGTGCTAGCAGCCCGACGGACGGGAACACTGAAGCTTTCTTT. Residues: CASSPTDGNTEAFF.

This clonotype was seen ten or more times. The rearrangement uses TRBV7-2 and TRBJ2-7, with 11 bases that match TRBD2. The germline V gene has CDR1 SGHTA and CDR2 FQGNSA. J was trimmed by 3 bases and V by 5 bases; bases with no gene match: 9. The CDR3 sequence is 16 residues long. The CDR3 region has the DNA TGTGCCAGCAGCCCAATTAGCGGGAGGGTAAACTACGAGCAGTACTTC. The encoded protein is CASSPISGRVNYEQYF.

The chain has TRBV11-2 and TRBJ2-7; D uncertain. This CDR3 has 15 amino acids. Germline CDR1 reads SGHAT; CDR2 reads FQNNGV. V was cut by 0 bases and J by 3 bases, with 12 bases left in between. CDR3 nucleotide sequence: TGTGCCAGCAGCTTAGAACCGGGTTTGGGCTACGAGCAGTACGTC. It specifies CASSLEPGLGYEQYV.

The genes are TRBV7-9 and TRBJ2-3; unclear D gene. Trimming took 4 bases from V and 2 from J, leaving 7 bases between them. Germline loops: CDR1 SEHNR, CDR2 FQNEAQ (reference sequence). This CDR3 has 13 residues. CDR3 DNA sequence: TGTGCCAGCAGCTCGATCCACACAGATACGCAGTATTTT. Protein sequence: CASSSIHTDTQYF. The full variable domain, in which reference TRBV7-9 and TRBJ2-3 provide the parts outside the CDR3, is DTGVSQNPRHKITKRGQNVTFRCDPISEHNRLYWYRQTLGQGPEFLTYFQNEAQLEKSRLLSDRFSAERPKGSFSTLEIQRTEQGDSAMYLCASSSIHTDTQYFGPGTRLTVL.

This clonotype was counted many times. This chain joins TRBV7-2 and TRBJ2-2, with D possibly matching TRBD1 (5 bases). This CDR3 contains 14 residues. Per germline, CDR1 SGHTA and CDR2 FQGNSA. The V end was cut by 3 bases, the J end by 5 bases, with 10 bases between. DNA of the CDR3: TGTGCCAGCAGCTTGCAGGGTTCTACCGGGGAGCTGTTTTTT. This gives the protein CASSLQGSTGELFF.

This chain joins TRBV27 and TRBJ2-1, with D perhaps TRBD1 (6 bases). Germline V gene lookup returns CDR1 MNHEY and CDR2 SMNVEV (reference sequence). The CDR3 contains 15 residues. Trimming pared 3 bases from V and 3 bases from J, leaving 12 bases between. DNA for the CDR3: TGTGCCAGCAGTTTTTCCAGGGGATACTACAATGAGCAGTTCTTC. Its protein is CASSFSRGYYNEQFF.

This clonotype was observed a few times. At one boundary the junction diverges from the germline segment, which might be a read error. CDR3 amino acids: CASSSGPREGRVF. The DNA for the CDR3 is TGTGCCAGCAGCTCCGGACCGCGGGAGGGCCGAGTCTTC. The gene calls are TRBV7-2 and TRBJ2-1; 9 bases line up with TRBD2. Germline loops: CDR1 SGHTA, CDR2 FQGNSA. This CDR3 is 13 amino acids long.

The gene calls are TRBV12-3 or TRBV12-4 and TRBJ2-3; D is uncertain. The CDR3 contains 14 residues. V was cut by 7 bases and J by 2 bases, with 13 bases left in between. The CDR3 loop reads CASNGGANTDTQYF. The CDR3 DNA sequence: TGTGCCAGCAATGGTGGAGCTAACACAGATACGCAGTATTTT.

A remark on this clonotype: At one end, the junction sequence differs from germline, possibly due to a read error. V usage is TRBV5-3 and J usage is TRBJ2-1, with TRBD1 matching 8 bases. TRBV5-3 is sorted into the ORF group, with uncertain function. The CDR3 totals 15 residues. CDR3 residues: CASSSTGAMRNEQFF. For the CDR3, the DNA is TGTGCCAGCAGCTCGACAGGGGCGATGCGAAATGAGCAGTTCTTC.

The chain links TRBV27 to TRBJ2-2, with D perhaps assigned TRBD1 or TRBD2 (5 bases each). The CDR3 length is 15 residues. The ends were cut back, 3 bases at V and 4 bases at J, with 12 bases in the middle. Germline values: CDR1 MNHEY, CDR2 SMNVEV (reference sequence). CDR3 region: CASSFRGPFTGELFF. In nucleotides, the CDR3 is TGTGCCAGCAGTTTCCGGGGACCATTCACCGGGGAGCTGTTTTTT.

The table lists this clonotype with a few counts. The chain carries TRBV12-3 or TRBV12-4 and TRBJ2-5; D gene ambiguous. V lost 1 base, J lost 4 bases, and 13 bases lay in between. The CDR3 contains 15 residues. The chain's CDR3 is CASSLGQTDGETQYF. CDR3 sequence (DNA): TGTGCCAGCAGTTTAGGCCAGACTGACGGAGAGACCCAGTACTTC.

This sequence joins TRBV6-1 and TRBJ2-1; D call uncertain. Germline V gene lookup returns CDR1 MNHNS and CDR2 SASEGT. With 5 bases removed from V and 0 bases from J, the gap between germline ends came to 11 bases. The CDR3 is 15 amino acids. This CDR3 is CASSFQRSSYNEQFF. In DNA, the CDR3 is TGTGCCAGCAGTTTTCAGAGGAGCTCCTACAATGAGCAGTTCTTC.

This clonotype was observed a few times. This rearrangement joins TRBV7-2 to TRBJ1-5; D ambiguous. The V gene lost 5 bases and the J gene lost 4 bases, with 0 bases spanning the gap. Per the germline V gene, CDR1 is SGHTA and CDR2 is FQGNSA. The CDR3 has 10 amino acids. The CDR3 spells CASSNQPQHF. The CDR3 region has the DNA TGTGCCAGCAGCAATCAGCCCCAGCATTTT.

This clonotype was detected a few times. CDR3 amino acids: CASSLALGEPGELFF. Written as DNA, the CDR3 is TGTGCCAGCAGCTTAGCGCTAGGAGAGCCCGGGGAGCTGTTTTTT. V is TRBV7-8 and J is TRBJ2-2; unclear D gene. Per germline, CDR1 SGHVS and CDR2 FQNEAQ. V was pared by 0 bases and J by 6 bases, with 11 bases between. The CDR3 is 15 amino acids.

This clonotype was observed many times. The rearrangement uses TRBV6-2 or TRBV6-3 and TRBJ2-7; D unresolved. CDR3 length: 13 amino acids. The germline V and J ends were trimmed by 7 bases and 7 bases, with 17 bases remaining between them. Germline values: CDR1 MNHEY, CDR2 SVGEGT. Here the CDR3 reads CASKPTSVGEQYV. The CDR3 DNA sequence: TGTGCCAGCAAACCGACGTCCGTGGGGGAGCAGTACGTC.

The V gene is TRBV28, the J gene TRBJ2-1; TRBD2 aligns across 14 bases. Germline V gene lookup returns CDR1 MDHEN and CDR2 SYDVKM. This CDR3 is built from 18 residues. The trim removed 5 bases at V and 0 bases at J, leaving 6 bases unmatched. Here the CDR3 reads CASSPGTSGSFSYNEQFF. As DNA, the CDR3 is TGTGCCAGCAGTCCCGGGACTAGCGGGAGTTTCTCCTACAATGAGCAGTTCTTC.

This clonotype was seen at least ten times. This sequence joins TRBV12-3 or TRBV12-4 and TRBJ1-4, with a possible D match to TRBD1 (5 bases). This CDR3 has 14 amino acids. Trimming removed 3 bases from V and 7 bases from J, with 12 bases in between. The CDR3 DNA follows: TGTGCCAGCAGTTTCGGAGGGGATTCTGAAAAACTGTTTTTT. This sequence encodes CASSFGGDSEKLFF.

This clonotype was recorded at least ten times. V usage is TRBV10-3 and J usage is TRBJ2-1, with TRBD2 matching over 15 bases. This CDR3 region has 17 residues. V shed 7 bases and J 0 bases; nucleotides not matched to a gene: 4. Germline V CDR1 and CDR2: ENHRY, SYGVKD. CDR3 sequence: CAIKGLAGGSSYNEQFF. The DNA of the CDR3 is TGTGCCATCAAGGGACTAGCGGGAGGAAGCTCCTACAATGAGCAGTTCTTC.

This clonotype was counted a few times. The chain joins TRBV20-1 to TRBJ1-5, with TRBD1 as a possible D gene (5 bases). Trimming took off 4 bases at V and 1 base at J, with 14 bases between the two ends. Germline V gene lookup returns CDR1 DFQATT and CDR2 SNEGSKA (reference sequence). This CDR3 comprises 15 residues. The CDR3 coding sequence is TGCAGTGCTACCCGCACCGGGGCAAGCAATCAGCCCCAGCATTTT. It yields the protein CSATRTGASNQPQHF.

The chain has TRBV6-2 or TRBV6-3 and TRBJ1-5; TRBD1 might be the D (5 bases). Per the germline V gene, CDR1 is MNHEY and CDR2 is SVGEGT. CDR3 length: 14 residues. Trimming left V 5 bases short and J 9 bases short, with 17 bases between. CDR3 amino acids: CASSGDRYVGPQHF. Written as DNA, the CDR3 is TGTGCCAGCAGTGGGGACCGCTACGTAGGGCCCCAGCATTTT.

Many counts were recorded for this clonotype. The chain is built from TRBV12-3 or TRBV12-4 and TRBJ2-7; 9 bases align to TRBD2. V shed 5 bases and J 2 bases; nucleotides not matched to a gene: 13. The CDR3 is 17 residues long. The CDR3 DNA is TGTGCCAGCAGTCCCGACAGGAGCGGGAGGTTCACCTACGAGCAGTACGTC. Protein: CASSPDRSGRFTYEQYV.

The chain couples TRBV28 to TRBJ2-7, with D possibly being TRBD1 (5 bases). Germline loops: CDR1 MDHEN, CDR2 SYDVKM. The CDR3 runs 14 residues. The V gene lost 6 bases and the J gene lost 4 bases, with 16 bases spanning the gap. This chain's CDR3 is CASRSPGQVYEQYF. CDR3 in DNA: TGTGCCAGCAGATCTCCAGGACAAGTATACGAGCAGTACTTC.